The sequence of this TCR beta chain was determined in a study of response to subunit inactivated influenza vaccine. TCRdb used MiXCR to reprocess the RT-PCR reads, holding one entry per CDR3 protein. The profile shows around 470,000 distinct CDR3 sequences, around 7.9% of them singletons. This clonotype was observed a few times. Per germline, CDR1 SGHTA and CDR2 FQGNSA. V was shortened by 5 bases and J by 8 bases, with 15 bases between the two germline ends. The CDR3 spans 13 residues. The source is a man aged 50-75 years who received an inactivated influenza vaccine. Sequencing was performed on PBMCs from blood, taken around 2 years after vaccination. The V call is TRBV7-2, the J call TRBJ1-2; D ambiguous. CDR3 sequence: CASSVGRREGYTF. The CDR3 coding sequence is TGTGCCAGCAGCGTAGGGAGGCGAGAGGGCTACACCTTC. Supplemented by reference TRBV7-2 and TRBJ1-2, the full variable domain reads GAGVSQSPSNKVTEKGKDVELRCDPISGHTALYWYRQSLGQGLEFLIYFQGNSAPDKSGLPSDRFSAERTGGSVSTLTIQRTQQEDSAVYLCASSVGRREGYTFGSGTRLTVV.